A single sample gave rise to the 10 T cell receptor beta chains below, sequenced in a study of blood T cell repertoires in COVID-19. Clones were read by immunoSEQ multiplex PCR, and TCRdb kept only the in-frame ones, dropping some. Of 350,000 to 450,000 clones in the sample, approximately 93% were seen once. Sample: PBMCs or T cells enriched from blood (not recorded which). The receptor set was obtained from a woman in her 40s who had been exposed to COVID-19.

In DNA form, the CDR3 reads TGTGCCATCAGTGAGGTCCAGAATGAAAAACTGTTTTTT. This gives the protein CAISEVQNEKLFF. V is TRBV10-3 and J is TRBJ1-4; D is unresolved. The CDR3 covers 13 residues. The germline gives CDR1 ENHRY, CDR2 SYGVKD. V gave up 2 bases and J gave up 5 bases, with 6 bases separating them.

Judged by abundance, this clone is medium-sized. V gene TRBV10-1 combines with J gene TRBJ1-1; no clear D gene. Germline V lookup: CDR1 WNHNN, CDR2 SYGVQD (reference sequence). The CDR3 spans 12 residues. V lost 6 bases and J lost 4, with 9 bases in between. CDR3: CASSNSPTEAFF. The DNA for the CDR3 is TGCGCCAGCAGCAACAGCCCCACTGAAGCTTTCTTT.

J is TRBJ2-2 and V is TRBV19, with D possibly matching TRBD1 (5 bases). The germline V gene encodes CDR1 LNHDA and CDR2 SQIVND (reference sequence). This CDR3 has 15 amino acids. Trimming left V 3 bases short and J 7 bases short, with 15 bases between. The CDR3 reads CASSIWQGRNGELFF. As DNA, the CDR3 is TGTGCCAGTAGTATTTGGCAGGGTCGGAACGGGGAGCTGTTTTTT. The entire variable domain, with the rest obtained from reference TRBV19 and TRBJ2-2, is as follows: DGGITQSPKYLFRKEGQNVTLSCEQNLNHDAMYWYRQDPGQGLRLIYYSQIVNDFQKGDIAEGYSVSREKKESFPLTVTSAQKNPTAFYLCASSIWQGRNGELFFGEGSRLTVL.

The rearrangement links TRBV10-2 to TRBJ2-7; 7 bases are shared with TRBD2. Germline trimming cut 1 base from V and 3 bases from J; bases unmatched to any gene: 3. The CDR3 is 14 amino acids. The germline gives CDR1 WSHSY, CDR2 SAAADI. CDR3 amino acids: CASSEFWTSYEQYF. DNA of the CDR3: TGCGCCAGCAGTGAGTTCTGGACTAGCTACGAGCAGTACTTC.

The CDR3 here is CATLGQDSYNEQFF. DNA for the CDR3: TGTGCCACCTTGGGACAGGACTCCTACAATGAGCAGTTCTTC. This chain connects TRBV10-3 to TRBJ2-1; 8 nucleotides line up with TRBD1. V trimming: 10 bases; J trimming: 0 bases; junction bases outside the gene matches: 5. CDR3 size: 14 residues. Germline CDR1 and CDR2: ENHRY and SYGVKD.

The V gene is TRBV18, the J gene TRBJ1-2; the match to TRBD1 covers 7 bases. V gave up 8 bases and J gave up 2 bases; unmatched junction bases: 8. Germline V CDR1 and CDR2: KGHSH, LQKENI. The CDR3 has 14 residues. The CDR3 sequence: CASRGEQGNYGYTF. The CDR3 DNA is TGTGCCAGCCGCGGAGAACAGGGGAACTATGGCTACACCTTC.

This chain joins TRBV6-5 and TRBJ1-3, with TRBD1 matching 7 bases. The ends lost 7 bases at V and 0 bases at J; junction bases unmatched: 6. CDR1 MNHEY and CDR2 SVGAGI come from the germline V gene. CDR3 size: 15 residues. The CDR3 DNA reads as TGTGCCAGCATGACAGGGAAATTCTCTGGAAACACCATATATTTT. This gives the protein CASMTGKFSGNTIYF.

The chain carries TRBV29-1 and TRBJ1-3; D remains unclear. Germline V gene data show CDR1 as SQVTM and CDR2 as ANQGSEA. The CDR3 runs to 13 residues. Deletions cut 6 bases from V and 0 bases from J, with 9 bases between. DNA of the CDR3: TGCAGCGTAAAGAGGAGCTCTGGAAACACCATATATTTT. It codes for CSVKRSSGNTIYF.

The CDR3 nucleotides read TGCGCCAGCAGCTTGGCGACATCCGCAAGGACAGGGGTGGGTGGCTACACCTTC. Protein sequence: CASSLATSARTGVGGYTF. The V call is TRBV5-1, the J call TRBJ1-2; 9 bases fit TRBD1. The trim removed 0 bases at V and 7 bases at J, leaving 16 bases unmatched. CDR3 length: 18 amino acids. CDR1 SGHRS and CDR2 YFSETQ come from the germline V gene.

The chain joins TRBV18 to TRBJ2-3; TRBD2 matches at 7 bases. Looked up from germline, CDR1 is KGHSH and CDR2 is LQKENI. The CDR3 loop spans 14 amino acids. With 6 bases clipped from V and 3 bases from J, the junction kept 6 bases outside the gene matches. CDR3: CASSRGGGTDTQYF. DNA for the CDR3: TGTGCCAGCTCTCGCGGGGGAGGAACAGATACGCAGTATTTT.